A single sample is the source of the 29 T cell receptor beta chains below, sequenced in a study of graft-versus-host responses after intestinal transplantation. The antigens for these receptors are not known. The data were produced by immunoSEQ multiplex PCR, yet TCRdb's version contains in-frame clones alone and is incomplete. The data contain 40,000 to 60,000 clones, roughly 80% of them seen just once; the ten biggest clones take up around 0.5%. The sequences come from unstimulated CD4+ T cells sorted from spleen or lymph node cells, collected before transplant. These receptors all stem from a human donor who was the organ donor for an intestinal transplant.

V and J are TRBV7-9 and TRBJ1-3; no definite D call. This CDR3 has 13 residues. Germline lookup yields CDR1 SEHNR and CDR2 FQNEAQ (reference sequence). V shed 1 base and J shed 7 bases, with 8 bases lying between them. Here the CDR3 reads CASSLGEENTIYF. The CDR3 DNA reads TGTGCCAGCAGCTTAGGAGAGGAGAACACCATATATTTT.

The V call is TRBV19, the J call TRBJ1-2; TRBD1 might be the D (5 bases). Germline CDR1 is LNHDA and CDR2 is SQIVND (reference sequence). Trimming stripped 1 base from V and 2 bases from J, with 11 bases between. CDR3 size: 15 residues. In nucleotides, the CDR3 is TGTGCCAGTAGTATAGTCTCGGACAAGAACTATGGCTACACCTTC. This encodes CASSIVSDKNYGYTF.

V gene TRBV11-2 combines with J gene TRBJ2-1; 12 nucleotides agree with TRBD2. Germline V CDR1 and CDR2: SGHAT, FQNNGV. There are 14 residues in the CDR3. The V segment lost 8 bases and the J segment 7 bases; nucleotides outside the gene matches: 6. The CDR3: CASGRTSGVNEQFF. DNA for the CDR3: TGTGCCAGCGGACGGACTAGCGGGGTAAATGAGCAGTTCTTC.

This clone was recorded once. The CDR3 here is CASSFGTSSLEQFF. The DNA for the CDR3 is TGTGCCAGCAGCTTCGGGACATCGTCCCTAGAGCAGTTCTTC. The chain couples TRBV7-9 to TRBJ2-1, with a possible D match to TRBD1 (6 bases). The germline V gene encodes CDR1 SEHNR and CDR2 FQNEAQ (reference sequence). This CDR3 has 14 residues. V lost 3 bases to trimming and J lost 10 bases, with 16 bases between them.

In its sample, this clone was seen once. J is TRBJ1-3 and V is TRBV30, with TRBD1 as a possible D gene (6 bases). This CDR3 is built from 15 residues. Germline CDR1 GTSNPN, CDR2 SVGIG (reference sequence). V shed 0 bases and J shed 0 bases, with 9 bases lying between them. Written as DNA, the CDR3 is TGTGCCTGGAGTGTACGACAGGCCTCTGGAAACACCATATATTTT. It codes for CAWSVRQASGNTIYF.

The rearrangement joins TRBV10-3 to TRBJ2-7; no firm D call. Germline V lookup: CDR1 ENHRY, CDR2 SYGVKD. Trimming took 3 bases from V and 3 from J, leaving 6 bases between them. The CDR3 sequence is 12 residues long. In DNA form, the CDR3 reads TGTGCCATCAGTGATTCAAGCTACGAGCAGTACTTC. Encoded protein: CAISDSSYEQYF.

The gene calls are TRBV7-2 and TRBJ2-5, with TRBD2 identical over 15 bases. CDR1 is SGHTA and CDR2 is FQGNSA in the germline V gene. The length of the CDR3 is 16 residues. Trimming took 1 base from V and 5 from J; bases not matched to a gene: 2. The CDR3 sequence is CASSLVGTSGRETQYF. In nucleotides, the CDR3 is TGTGCCAGCAGCTTAGTTGGGACTAGCGGGAGGGAGACCCAGTACTTC.

The chain employs TRBV19 and TRBJ2-1, with TRBD2 matching over 12 bases. CDR3 length: 15 residues. With 10 bases clipped from V and 7 bases from J, the junction kept 11 bases outside the gene matches. Germline CDR1 is LNHDA and CDR2 is SQIVND (reference sequence). The CDR3 region has the DNA TGTGCCACCCGCAGGACTAGCGGGATAAATAATGAGCAGTTCTTC. It codes for CATRRTSGINNEQFF.

V and J are TRBV6-5 and TRBJ2-3; D is unclear. This CDR3 has 12 residues. Germline lookup yields CDR1 MNHEY and CDR2 SVGAGI. Trimming took off 2 bases at V and 2 bases at J, with 2 bases between the two ends. The CDR3 DNA reads TGTGCCAGCAGTTACAACACAGATACGCAGTATTTT. Amino acid sequence: CASSYNTDTQYF.

The chain couples TRBV19 to TRBJ1-1; no firm D call. Germline V gene lookup returns CDR1 LNHDA and CDR2 SQIVND (reference sequence). This CDR3 contains 13 residues. The V and J ends lost 7 bases and 1 base respectively, with 10 bases between them. The CDR3 bases are TGTGCCAGTACCTATAGGCAGAACACTGAAGCTTTCTTT. Amino acids: CASTYRQNTEAFF.

This chain joins TRBV7-2 and TRBJ2-7, with TRBD2 matching 8 bases. Germline trimming cut 1 base from V and 2 bases from J; bases unmatched to any gene: 7. The V gene's germline CDR1 is SGHTA and CDR2 FQGNSA. The CDR3 is made up of 16 amino acids. This CDR3 is CASSLVPPGGAYEQYF. CDR3 nucleotides: TGTGCCAGCAGCTTAGTTCCGCCCGGGGGGGCCTACGAGCAGTACTTC.

The rearrangement uses TRBV7-9 and TRBJ1-1; 10 nucleotides line up with TRBD1. Trimming removed 3 bases from V and 4 bases from J; junction bases left unmatched: 8. The CDR3 is made up of 16 amino acids. Germline V gene sequence: CDR1 SEHNR, CDR2 FQNEAQ (reference sequence). This chain's CDR3 is CASSLEPGTGATEAFF. The CDR3 DNA reads TGTGCCAGCAGCTTGGAACCCGGGACAGGGGCCACTGAAGCTTTCTTT.

The V call is TRBV6-4, the J call TRBJ1-6; D ambiguous. Germline loops: CDR1 MRHNA, CDR2 SNTAGT. The CDR3 is 18 residues long. Deletions cut 1 base from V and 8 bases from J, with 21 bases between. CDR3 nucleotide sequence: TGTGCCAGCAGTGACTTTCTTAGAGGGTTGAGTCTCGATTCACCCCTCCACTTT. Translating it yields CASSDFLRGLSLDSPLHF.

CDR3 residues: CASSPSAEQYF. The CDR3 nucleotides are TGTGCCAGCAGCCCGTCGGCGGAGCAGTACTTC. V and J are TRBV7-9 and TRBJ2-7; unclear D gene. Germline V gene data show CDR1 as SEHNR and CDR2 as FQNEAQ (reference sequence). The CDR3 extends over 11 amino acids. Trimming took 5 bases from V and 7 from J, leaving 9 bases between them. The full variable domain, in which reference TRBV7-9 and TRBJ2-7 provide the parts outside the CDR3, is DTGVSQNPRHKITKRGQNVTFRCDPISEHNRLYWYRQTLGQGPEFLTYFQNEAQLEKSRLLSDRFSAERPKGSFSTLEIQRTEQGDSAMYLCASSPSAEQYFGPGTRLTVT.

This clone was seen once. The chain is built from TRBV5-1 and TRBJ1-1, with 9 positions matching TRBD1. The CDR3 runs to 17 residues. The J segment lost 0 bases and the V segment lost 0 bases, leaving 6 bases of the junction unmatched. The V gene's germline CDR1 is SGHRS and CDR2 YFSETQ. This CDR3 reads CASSLGTGALMNTEAFF. CDR3 nucleotide sequence: TGCGCCAGCAGCTTGGGGACAGGGGCTTTAATGAACACTGAAGCTTTCTTT.

This chain links TRBV5-1 with TRBJ2-7; TRBD1 aligns across 9 bases. The J segment lost 4 bases and the V segment lost 9 bases, leaving 5 bases of the junction unmatched. The CDR3 runs 12 residues. From germline, CDR1 is SGHRS and CDR2 YFSETQ. CDR3 DNA: TGCGCCACCAAAGACAGGGGGTACGAGCAGTACTTC. Protein product: CATKDRGYEQYF.

The chain uses TRBV10-3 and TRBJ2-1; 15 bases agree with TRBD2. The CDR3 sequence is 14 residues long. The V segment lost 9 bases and the J segment 15 bases; nucleotides outside the gene matches: 12. Germline lookup yields CDR1 ENHRY and CDR2 SYGVKD. The CDR3 sequence: CAISPGLAGGGPFF. DNA for the CDR3: TGTGCCATATCTCCGGGACTAGCGGGAGGTGGTCCGTTCTTC.

The rearrangement links TRBV2 to TRBJ2-3; D might be TRBD1 or TRBD2, each matching 5 bases. The CDR3 loop spans 14 amino acids. The germline V gene has CDR1 SNHLY and CDR2 FYNNEI. Trimming pared 1 base from V and 6 bases from J, leaving 11 bases between. This CDR3 is CASSEESWGDTQYF. CDR3 nucleotide sequence: TGTGCCAGCAGTGAAGAATCCTGGGGGGATACGCAGTATTTT.

The chain joins TRBV18 to TRBJ1-2; TRBD1 matches at 7 bases. This CDR3 has 15 residues. J lost 6 bases, V lost 2 bases, and 9 bases had no gene match. Per germline, CDR1 KGHSH and CDR2 LQKENI. The CDR3 here is CASSPRKGGANGYTF. CDR3 nucleotide sequence: TGTGCCAGCTCACCAAGGAAAGGGGGCGCGAATGGCTACACCTTC.

CDR3 nucleotide sequence: TGTGCCAGCAGCTTAGGAAACTATGGCTACACCTTC. As protein: CASSLGNYGYTF. This chain connects TRBV7-2 to TRBJ1-2, with unresolved D. The CDR3 length is 12 residues. From germline, CDR1 is SGHTA and CDR2 FQGNSA. Trimming removed 1 base at V and 2 bases at J, with 2 bases between.

This clone was counted only a few times. The CDR3 sequence is CASSLDLLAGETQYF. Here the CDR3 DNA reads TGTGCCAGCAGCTTAGATCTACTAGCGGGAGAGACCCAGTACTTC. The chain is built from TRBV11-2 and TRBJ2-5; 9 bases are a match to TRBD2. CDR1 SGHAT and CDR2 FQNNGV come from the germline V gene. The CDR3 has 15 residues. V shed 0 bases and J 4 bases; nucleotides not matched to a gene: 3.

This clone was detected only once. The gene calls are TRBV18 and TRBJ2-2, with 12 bases matching TRBD2. Per germline, CDR1 KGHSH and CDR2 LQKENI. V trimming: 4 bases; J trimming: 4 bases; junction bases outside the gene matches: 1. The CDR3 has 15 residues. This CDR3 reads CASSQLAGGTGELFF. The CDR3 DNA reads TGTGCCAGCTCACAACTAGCGGGGGGCACCGGGGAGCTGTTTTTT.

The chain links TRBV7-9 to TRBJ2-1; 8 bases line up with TRBD2. Germline CDR1 reads SEHNR; CDR2 reads FQNEAQ (reference sequence). V shed 2 bases, J shed 9 bases, and the junction held 9 bases outside the gene matches. The CDR3 has 15 residues. CDR3 coding DNA: TGTGCCAGCAGCTTAACGGGGACTAGGTTGGGTGAGCAGTTCTTC. This sequence encodes CASSLTGTRLGEQFF.

The V gene is TRBV6-6, the J gene TRBJ1-1; D uncertain. The CDR3 covers 14 residues. Germline V CDR1 and CDR2: MNHNY, SVGAGI (reference sequence). Trimming left V 7 bases short and J 0 bases short, with 12 bases between. This CDR3 is CASTFALMNTEAFF. CDR3 nucleotide sequence: TGTGCCAGCACCTTTGCACTTATGAACACTGAAGCTTTCTTT.

The chain has TRBV5-1 and TRBJ2-7; possible D gene TRBD2, 6 bases. The germline V gene encodes CDR1 SGHRS and CDR2 YFSETQ. The V end lost 0 bases, the J end lost 5 bases, and 12 bases lay between the germline ends. There are 14 residues in the CDR3. Written as DNA, the CDR3 is TGCGCCAGCAGCTTGGTTGGAGGGCGGCACGAGCAGTACTTC. The encoded protein is CASSLVGGRHEQYF. Complete variable domain (other parts from reference TRBV5-1 and TRBJ2-7): KAGVTQTPRYLIKTRGQQVTLSCSPISGHRSVSWYQQTPGQGLQFLFEYFSETQRNKGNFPGRFSGRQFSNSRSEMNVSTLELGDSALYLCASSLVGGRHEQYFGPGTRLTVT.

The chain couples TRBV11-2 to TRBJ2-5; the match to TRBD2 covers 7 bases. The J call may be mistaken, given a closer DNA end match to TRBJ2-7. Germline V gene lookup returns CDR1 SGHAT and CDR2 FQNNGV. This CDR3 spans 14 amino acids. The CDR3 DNA reads as TGTGCCAGCAGCTTAGGGGACTACTCCTACGAGCAGTACTTC. Protein sequence: CASSLGDYSYEQYF.

This clone was seen once. The CDR3, as DNA: TGTGCCAGCAACAACAACGGACTAGCGGGAGAAGAGGCAGATACGCAGTATTTT. Its protein is CASNNNGLAGEEADTQYF. V usage is TRBV27 and J usage is TRBJ2-3; 13 nucleotides agree with TRBD2. The trim removed 7 bases at V and 4 bases at J, leaving 14 bases unmatched. The CDR3 sequence is 18 residues long. Per the germline V gene, CDR1 is MNHEY and CDR2 is SMNVEV (reference sequence).

The J gene is TRBJ1-2, the V gene TRBV14; 9 nucleotides align to TRBD1. CDR1 is SGHDN and CDR2 is FVKESK in the germline V gene. CDR3 length: 16 residues. V was clipped by 2 bases and J by 2 bases; unmatched bases: 6. Here the CDR3 reads CASSQLDGTGNYGYTF. As DNA, the CDR3 is TGTGCCAGCAGCCAACTAGATGGGACAGGGAACTATGGCTACACCTTC.

For the CDR3, the DNA is TGCGCCAGCAGCTTGGGTAGCGGGAATCTCTACGAGCAGTACTTC. It is translated as CASSLGSGNLYEQYF. The chain carries TRBV5-1 and TRBJ2-7; the match to TRBD2 covers 8 bases. The CDR3 totals 15 residues. V was pared by 0 bases and J by 3 bases, with 5 bases of the junction left unmatched. Germline CDR1 SGHRS, CDR2 YFSETQ.